This TCR beta chain was captured by sequencing in a study of Graves' ophthalmopathy and Graves' hyperthyroidism. Study summary: The collection of peripheral blood took place at initial diagnosis, before any treatment.

The CDR3 has 13 amino acids. V was clipped by 3 bases and J by 2 bases, with 11 bases between them. The V gene's germline CDR1 is DFQATT and CDR2 SNEGSKA (reference sequence). TCR beta CDR3 amplification used RNA transcripts. The first round was an RT-PCR with HTBI primers, and the second round was a multiplex PCR. TCRdb reprocessed the multiplex PCR reads with MiXCR, giving one entry per CDR3 protein. This sample has approximately 380,000 distinct CDR3 sequences, with around 21% found just once. This clonotype came up many times. Clinicians diagnosed using symptoms, serum thyroxine, TRAb, thyroid ultrasound and orbital computed tomography.

Sequencing was carried out using peripheral blood. The chain has TRBV20-1 and TRBJ2-7; a possible D gene is TRBD2 (6 bases). This clonotype was sampled from a woman aged 18-30 years with stable Graves' hyperthyroidism. The CDR3 is CSASSAGPYEQYF. The CDR3 bases are TGCAGTGCTAGCTCCGCGGGGCCCTACGAGCAGTACTTC.